A selection of T cell receptor beta chains follows, all from one sample in a study of shared clonotypes between healthy human individuals. Data came from immunoSEQ multiplex PCR; TCRdb stores just in-frame clones and leaves some out. The repertoire holds millions of clones, with around 90% as singletons. The sequenced sample consisted of naive CD4+ T cells sorted from blood. The receptors shown here come from a man in his late teens or twenties in good health. Each CDR3 is given with its conserved first and last residue. The D gene is left open where the match is weak. Clone size is shown for a subset of rows, as once, few, many or a class of expanded clone.

v_call: TRBV6-6
j_call: TRBJ2-3
clone_size: -
d_call: TRBD1
cdr3_aa: CASSSRQGSTDTQYF
cdr3_nt: TGTGCCAGCAGCAGCAGACAGGGGAGCACAGATACGCAGTATTTT

v_call: TRBV28
j_call: TRBJ2-7
clone_size: -
d_call: -
cdr3_aa: CASSLFQGSYEQYF
cdr3_nt: TGTGCCAGCAGTTTATTCCAGGGTTCCTACGAGCAGTACTTC

v_call: TRBV6-5
j_call: TRBJ2-7
clone_size: -
d_call: -
cdr3_aa: CASRGAAHEQYF
cdr3_nt: TGTGCCAGCAGAGGGGCGGCCCACGAGCAGTACTTC

v_call: TRBV18
j_call: TRBJ1-1
clone_size: -
d_call: TRBD1
cdr3_aa: CASSPTRGQNTEAFF
cdr3_nt: TGTGCCAGCTCACCAACCAGGGGGCAGAACACTGAAGCTTTCTTT

v_call: TRBV2
j_call: TRBJ2-7
clone_size: -
d_call: TRBD2
cdr3_aa: CASQRTSGAREQYF
cdr3_nt: TGTGCCAGCCAGAGGACTAGCGGGGCCCGCGAGCAGTACTTC

v_call: TRBV25-1
j_call: TRBJ1-1
clone_size: -
d_call: -
cdr3_aa: CASTVGQPGNTEAFF
cdr3_nt: TGTGCCAGCACTGTGGGGCAGCCAGGGAACACTGAAGCTTTCTTT

v_call: TRBV12-5
j_call: TRBJ1-3
clone_size: -
d_call: -
cdr3_aa: CASGLTGSGNTIYF
cdr3_nt: TGTGCTAGTGGTTTGACGGGGTCTGGAAACACTATATATTTT

v_call: TRBV5-1
j_call: TRBJ2-5
clone_size: -
d_call: -
cdr3_aa: CASSGSDYQETQYF
cdr3_nt: TGCGCCAGCAGCGGGTCGGACTACCAAGAGACCCAGTACTTC

v_call: TRBV19
j_call: TRBJ1-5
clone_size: -
d_call: TRBD1
cdr3_aa: CASSRTGTSNQPQHF
cdr3_nt: TGTGCCAGTAGTAGGACAGGGACGAGCAATCAGCCCCAGCATTTT

v_call: TRBV30
j_call: TRBJ2-5
clone_size: -
d_call: TRBD2
cdr3_aa: CAWSVPGTSGSWGETQYF
cdr3_nt: TGTGCCTGGAGTGTACCGGGGACTAGCGGGAGTTGGGGGGAGACCCAGTACTTC

v_call: TRBV5-1
j_call: TRBJ2-4
clone_size: -
d_call: TRBD2
cdr3_aa: CASSLEASGTQNIQYF
cdr3_nt: TGCGCCAGCAGCTTGGAGGCTAGCGGGACCCAAAACATTCAGTACTTC

v_call: TRBV14
j_call: TRBJ2-3
clone_size: -
d_call: TRBD1
cdr3_aa: CASSQDRQGGSDTQYF
cdr3_nt: TGTGCCAGCAGCCAAGATCGACAGGGCGGGTCAGATACGCAGTATTTT

v_call: TRBV7-2
j_call: TRBJ2-2
clone_size: -
d_call: TRBD2
cdr3_aa: CASSSGGAANTGELFF
cdr3_nt: TGTGCCAGCAGCTCCGGGGGGGCCGCGAACACCGGGGAGCTGTTTTTT

v_call: TRBV10-1
j_call: TRBJ2-4
clone_size: -
d_call: -
cdr3_aa: CASSGPEGNIQYF
cdr3_nt: TGCGCCAGCAGTGGACCGGAGGGGAACATTCAGTACTTC

v_call: TRBV4-1
j_call: TRBJ1-3
clone_size: -
d_call: -
cdr3_aa: CASSQVMAVGNTIYF
cdr3_nt: TGCGCCAGCAGCCAAGTCATGGCAGTTGGAAACACCATATATTTT

v_call: TRBV23-1
j_call: TRBJ1-1
clone_size: -
d_call: -
cdr3_aa: CASINTEAFF
cdr3_nt: TGCGCCAGCATAAACACTGAAGCTTTCTTT

v_call: TRBV21-1
j_call: TRBJ2-7
clone_size: -
d_call: -
cdr3_aa: CATKGDQAYEQYF
cdr3_nt: TGTGCCACCAAAGGGGACCAAGCCTACGAGCAGTACTTC

v_call: TRBV6-5
j_call: TRBJ1-2
clone_size: -
d_call: -
cdr3_aa: CASGSSYGYTF
cdr3_nt: TGTGCCAGCGGGTCCAGCTATGGCTACACCTTC

v_call: TRBV5-6
j_call: TRBJ1-2
clone_size: -
d_call: -
cdr3_aa: CASSRLDGYTF
cdr3_nt: TGTGCCAGCAGCCGGTTGGATGGCTACACCTTC

v_call: TRBV6-5
j_call: TRBJ1-1
clone_size: -
d_call: -
cdr3_aa: CASSYLTGGPHEAFF
cdr3_nt: TGTGCCAGCAGTTACCTCACGGGGGGACCGCATGAAGCTTTCTTT

v_call: TRBV7-9
j_call: TRBJ2-2
clone_size: -
d_call: TRBD1
cdr3_aa: CASSQLGQGAGGELFF
cdr3_nt: TGTGCCAGCAGCCAACTTGGACAGGGGGCCGGCGGGGAGCTGTTTTTT

v_call: TRBV7-9
j_call: TRBJ2-7
clone_size: -
d_call: -
cdr3_aa: CASSLVAISYEQYF
cdr3_nt: TGTGCCAGCAGCTTAGTCGCCATCTCCTACGAGCAGTACTTC

v_call: TRBV19
j_call: TRBJ1-1
clone_size: few
d_call: -
cdr3_aa: CASSIGGPEAFF
cdr3_nt: TGTGCCAGTAGTATCGGGGGACCTGAAGCTTTCTTT

v_call: TRBV10-3
j_call: TRBJ1-5
clone_size: once
d_call: -
cdr3_aa: CAISEGQASNQPQHF
cdr3_nt: TGTGCCATCAGTGAAGGTCAGGCGTCCAATCAGCCCCAGCATTTT

v_call: TRBV10-2
j_call: TRBJ1-5
clone_size: -
d_call: -
cdr3_aa: CASSESVINQPQHF
cdr3_nt: TGCGCCAGCAGTGAGTCGGTCATCAATCAGCCCCAGCATTTT

v_call: TRBV6-6
j_call: TRBJ1-5
clone_size: -
d_call: TRBD1
cdr3_aa: CASSLDRDDQPQHF
cdr3_nt: TGTGCCAGCAGCCTGGACAGGGATGATCAGCCCCAGCATTTT

v_call: TRBV6-1
j_call: TRBJ1-1
clone_size: -
d_call: -
cdr3_aa: CASSETGYGSWAPEAFF
cdr3_nt: TGTGCCAGCAGTGAAACGGGCTACGGCAGTTGGGCTCCTGAAGCTTTCTTT

v_call: TRBV6-6
j_call: TRBJ2-3
clone_size: -
d_call: -
cdr3_aa: CASSYSGGGGTQYF
cdr3_nt: TGTGCCAGCAGTTACTCTGGTGGCGGGGGCACGCAGTATTTT

v_call: TRBV6-6
j_call: TRBJ1-2
clone_size: -
d_call: -
cdr3_aa: CASRGDLWGPDGYTF
cdr3_nt: TGTGCCAGCAGGGGTGATCTATGGGGGCCTGATGGCTACACCTTC

v_call: TRBV4-3
j_call: TRBJ1-4
clone_size: -
d_call: -
cdr3_aa: CASSQEVAFNEKLFF
cdr3_nt: TGCGCCAGCAGCCAAGAGGTGGCTTTTAATGAAAAACTGTTTTTT

v_call: TRBV29-1
j_call: TRBJ2-1
clone_size: -
d_call: -
cdr3_aa: CSVVGSSYNEQFF
cdr3_nt: TGCAGCGTTGTCGGGTCTTCCTACAATGAGCAGTTCTTC

v_call: TRBV27
j_call: TRBJ1-2
clone_size: -
d_call: -
cdr3_aa: CASSDYRNYGYTF
cdr3_nt: TGTGCCAGCAGTGACTACAGGAACTATGGCTACACCTTC

v_call: TRBV5-5
j_call: TRBJ1-3
clone_size: -
d_call: -
cdr3_aa: CATTPVDSGNTIYF
cdr3_nt: TGTGCCACTACCCCTGTGGACTCTGGAAACACCATATATTTT

v_call: TRBV30
j_call: TRBJ1-2
clone_size: -
d_call: TRBD1
cdr3_aa: CAWSAGQGANGYTF
cdr3_nt: TGTGCCTGGAGTGCGGGACAGGGGGCGAACGGCTACACCTTC

v_call: TRBV6-4
j_call: TRBJ2-7
clone_size: -
d_call: -
cdr3_aa: CASSDFPGTSLPLLEQYF
cdr3_nt: TGTGCCAGCAGTGACTTCCCCGGGACGTCGCTACCTCTACTTGAGCAGTACTTC

v_call: TRBV2
j_call: TRBJ1-5
clone_size: -
d_call: TRBD1
cdr3_aa: CASTEEQGNQPQHF
cdr3_nt: TGTGCCAGCACCGAGGAACAGGGGAATCAGCCCCAGCATTTT

v_call: TRBV30
j_call: TRBJ1-3
clone_size: -
d_call: -
cdr3_aa: CAWSSDTPNTIYF
cdr3_nt: TGTGCCTGGAGTTCAGATACGCCCAACACCATATATTTT

v_call: TRBV19
j_call: TRBJ2-6
clone_size: -
d_call: -
cdr3_aa: CASSRQVQGANVLTF
cdr3_nt: TGTGCCAGTAGTAGACAGGTCCAAGGGGCCAACGTCCTGACTTTC

v_call: TRBV5-4
j_call: TRBJ1-2
clone_size: -
d_call: TRBD1
cdr3_aa: CASSSGQGQLVTF
cdr3_nt: TGTGCCAGCAGCTCCGGACAGGGGCAGTTAGTAACCTTC